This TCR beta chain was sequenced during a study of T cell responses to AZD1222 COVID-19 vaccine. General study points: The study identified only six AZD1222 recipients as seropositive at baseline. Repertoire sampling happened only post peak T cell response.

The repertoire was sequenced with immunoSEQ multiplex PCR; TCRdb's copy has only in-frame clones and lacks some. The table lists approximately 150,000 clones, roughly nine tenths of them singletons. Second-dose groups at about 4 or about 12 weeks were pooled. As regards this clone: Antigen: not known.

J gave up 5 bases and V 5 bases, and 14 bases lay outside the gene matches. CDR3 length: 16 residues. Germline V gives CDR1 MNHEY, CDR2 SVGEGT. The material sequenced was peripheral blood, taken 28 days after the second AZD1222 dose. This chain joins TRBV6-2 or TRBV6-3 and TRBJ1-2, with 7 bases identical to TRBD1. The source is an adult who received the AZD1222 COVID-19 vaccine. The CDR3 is CASSVFRQGGVYGYTF. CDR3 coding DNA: TGTGCCAGCAGTGTTTTCCGACAGGGCGGTGTGTATGGCTACACCTTC.